This is a list of T cell receptor beta chains from one sample in a study of cytomegalovirus exposure and HLA in healthy donors. Produced via immunoSEQ multiplex PCR; TCRdb's table is partial and in-frame only. Found here are 110,000 or so clones, approximately 80% of them singletons; the top ten hold 2% to 2.5%. Sequenced sample: PBMCs. Source of these receptors: a middle-aged woman in good health and CMV-seronegative. Each CDR3 is given with its conserved first and last residue. Each record gives: clone size, V gene, D gene, J gene, CDR3 DNA, CDR3 protein. The D gene is left open where the match is weak. Expanded clones get a size class; other rows say once, few or many, or leave the size out.

>few|TRBV9|TRBD2|TRBJ2-3
TGTGCCAGCAGCGGGGGGAGGGTGGCCACAGATACGCAGTATTTT
CASSGGRVATDTQYF
>-|TRBV28|-|TRBJ2-1
TGTGCCACCTCGAGAAGACCTGGGCATGAGCAGTTCTTC
CATSRRPGHEQFF
>-|TRBV2|-|TRBJ2-5
TGTGCCAGCAGTGAAAGAGTTACAGGTGGTAGGGGCCAAGAGACCCAGTACTTC
CASSERVTGGRGQETQYF
>-|TRBV27|-|TRBJ2-1
TGTGCCAGCAGTGATTCCTCAGGGAATGAGCAGTTCTTC
CASSDSSGNEQFF
>-|TRBV11-2|TRBD1|TRBJ2-4
TGTGCCACTACAGGGGGCGCAATGACCAAAAACATTCAGTACTTC
CATTGGAMTKNIQYF
>-|TRBV7-6|TRBD2|TRBJ2-1
TGTGCCAGCAGCTTAGGGGCTAGCGGGGGTAGACTCGATGAGCAGTTCTTC
CASSLGASGGRLDEQFF
>-|TRBV11-2|TRBD1|TRBJ1-1
TGTGCCAGCAGCTTCACAGGGGGCTCAGATACTGAAGCTTTCTTT
CASSFTGGSDTEAFF
>-|TRBV5-6|TRBD1|TRBJ1-2
TGTGCCAGCAGCTCGACAGGGGGCAGCTATGGCTACACCTTC
CASSSTGGSYGYTF
>-|TRBV5-1|TRBD2|TRBJ2-1
TGCGCCAGCAGCGCAACTAGCGGGGGGAGCTCCTACAATGAGCAGTTCTTC
CASSATSGGSSYNEQFF
>-|TRBV9|-|TRBJ2-1
TGTGCCAGCAGCGTAAGGGGCTCCTACAATGAGCAGTTCTTC
CASSVRGSYNEQFF
>-|TRBV21-1|-|TRBJ2-1
TGTGCCAGCAGCAGTAATATTGACAGGGGGCAGGACAATGAGCAGTTCTTC
CASSSNIDRGQDNEQFF
>-|TRBV10-3|-|TRBJ2-7
TGTGCCATCAGTGAGCCCCCGTCCCACGAGCAGTACTTC
CAISEPPSHEQYF
>-|TRBV5-1|TRBD1|TRBJ1-2
TGCGCCAGCAGCTGGGTGACAGGGGAGTATGGCTACACCTTC
CASSWVTGEYGYTF
>-|TRBV7-6|TRBD2|TRBJ2-5
TGTGCCAGCATGGAACATTCTCGACGGCGGGGGGCAGACCAAGAGACCCAGTACTTC
CASMEHSRRRGADQETQYF
>-|TRBV7-9|-|TRBJ2-3
TGTGCCAGCACCCCATCCACAGATACGCAGTATTTT
CASTPSTDTQYF
>-|TRBV5-1|TRBD2|TRBJ2-7
TGCGCCAGCAGCTTGTTCTGGGCTAGCGGGAGGACACCTCGGGACTACGAGCAGTACTTC
CASSLFWASGRTPRDYEQYF
>-|TRBV11-3|-|TRBJ2-1
TGTGCCAGCAGCTTAGAAGGGGGCAATGAGCAGTTCTTC
CASSLEGGNEQFF
>medium-sized|TRBV25-1|-|TRBJ2-1
TGTGCCAGCAGTCTCTCGGAGAATGAGCAGTTCTTC
CASSLSENEQFF
>-|TRBV4-3|-|TRBJ2-7
TGCGCCAGCAGCCAAGATCTCAGCGGTTTGTACGAGCAGTACTTC
CASSQDLSGLYEQYF
>few|TRBV9|TRBD1|TRBJ2-2
TGTGCCAGCCGGGACAGGGACACCGGGGAGCTGTTTTTT
CASRDRDTGELFF
>few|TRBV6-6|TRBD1|TRBJ2-2
TGTGCCAGCAGTCTTCAGGGGGCGAACACCGGGGAGCTGTTTTTT
CASSLQGANTGELFF
>once|TRBV11-2|TRBD1|TRBJ1-2
TGTGCCAGCAGCCCAACGACAGGGATGGTAAACTATGGCTACACCTTC
CASSPTTGMVNYGYTF
>-|TRBV7-2|-|TRBJ2-7
TGTGCCAGCAGCTTAGCGCCGCAGTACTACGAGCAGTACTTC
CASSLAPQYYEQYF
>-|TRBV19|TRBD2|TRBJ2-3
TGTGCCAGTAGTATGCCCCCCAAAAGCGGGAGGGTATCAGATACGCAGTATTTT
CASSMPPKSGRVSDTQYF
>-|TRBV30|TRBD1|TRBJ1-6
TGTGCCTGGGGTTCCGGGACAGGGAGTTCACCCCTCCACTTT
CAWGSGTGSSPLHF
>-|TRBV5-1|TRBD2|TRBJ2-3
TGCGCCAGCAGCTTGCCTAGCGGACCCACAGATACGCAGTATTTT
CASSLPSGPTDTQYF
>-|TRBV7-2|TRBD1|TRBJ2-4
TGTGCCAGCAGCTGGAGGTCCGGGACCGGGACAGACTCGAGGATTCAGTACTTC
CASSWRSGTGTDSRIQYF
>few|TRBV12-5|TRBD1|TRBJ1-4
TGTGCTAGTGGTTTAACAGGGGTCGATAATGAAAAACTGTTTTTT
CASGLTGVDNEKLFF
>-|TRBV7-2|-|TRBJ1-2
TGTGCCAGCAGCTTAGCGGACAGCCAATATGGCTACACCTTC
CASSLADSQYGYTF
>-|TRBV27|TRBD2|TRBJ2-5
TGTGCCAGCAGTAAGAGGACTAGCGGGGGGGCTCAAGAGACCCAGTACTTC
CASSKRTSGGAQETQYF
>-|TRBV27|TRBD1|TRBJ1-1
TGTGCCAGCAGTAGGACCTGGACAGGGGATGGTGAAGCTTTCTTT
CASSRTWTGDGEAFF
>-|TRBV9|-|TRBJ2-7
TGTGCCAGCAGCCTCCACGCGGGACTCGGTTACGAGCAGTACTTC
CASSLHAGLGYEQYF
>once|TRBV7-8|TRBD1|TRBJ2-1
TGTGCCAGCAGCCCGATCAACAGACAGGGGCGAAATGAGCAGTTCTTC
CASSPINRQGRNEQFF
>-|TRBV30|TRBD1|TRBJ1-2
TGTGCCTGGAGTGAGGGACAGAGTTATGGCTACACCTTC
CAWSEGQSYGYTF
>-|TRBV27|TRBD1|TRBJ2-7
TGTGCCAGCAGTCCGGTGGGGGACAGGAACTGGGAGCAGTACTTC
CASSPVGDRNWEQYF
>few|TRBV5-6|-|TRBJ1-2
TGTGCCAGCAGCTTGGGAAGGGGGTCGGACTATGGCTACACCTTC
CASSLGRGSDYGYTF
>-|TRBV2|TRBD1|TRBJ1-1
TGTGCCAGCAGTGGACAGGGTGTAACTGAAGCTTTCTTT
CASSGQGVTEAFF
>-|TRBV11-2|TRBD1|TRBJ1-4
TGTGCCAGCAGCTTACAAGGGACAGTGGAAAAACTGTTTTTT
CASSLQGTVEKLFF
>once|TRBV7-2|TRBD2|TRBJ2-5
TGTGCCAGCAGCTCCCGCCTGTACCTTCGGACTAGCGTATGGGAGACCCAGTACTTC
CASSSRLYLRTSVWETQYF
>-|TRBV27|-|TRBJ2-7
TGTGCCGGCAGTTTAAAGGGGGTCAGGGTCTACGAGCAGTACTTC
CAGSLKGVRVYEQYF
>-|TRBV19|-|TRBJ2-2
TGTGCCAGTAGTGGGCAGGGTCGGACCGGGGAGCTGTTTTTT
CASSGQGRTGELFF
>-|TRBV19|-|TRBJ2-3
TGTGCCTCAAGGGGTTTTCCCCCCTCCACAGATACGCAGTATTTT
CASRGFPPSTDTQYF
>once|TRBV10-3|TRBD1|TRBJ2-1
TGTGCCATCAGTGGGGGACAGGGGATATGGGATGAGCAGTTCTTC
CAISGGQGIWDEQFF